The present T cell receptor beta chain was sequenced within a study of shared clonotypes between healthy human individuals. Study-level information: The donor group consisted of two women and three men, aged 18 to 49. Findings and caveats of the study: Among donors, the sharing of clonotypes was expected to be influenced by sequencing depth.

Comment on this clone: Its specificity is not known.

The data were produced by immunoSEQ multiplex PCR, yet TCRdb's version contains in-frame clones alone and is incomplete. The data hold a few hundred thousand clones, with around 79% observed a single time. The CDR3 is 14 amino acids. The ends were cut back, 0 bases at V and 6 bases at J, with 11 bases in the middle. Germline CDR1 and CDR2: SGHRS and YFSETQ. The sequence was obtained from a woman aged 40 to 50 in good health. Some clones in this sample may be carry-over from other donors' samples. The chain links TRBV5-1 to TRBJ2-3; maybe TRBD2 (5 bases). Input material: PBMCs. This CDR3 is CASSLGASRDTQYF. CDR3 DNA: TGCGCCAGCAGCTTGGGGGCTAGCCGGGATACGCAGTATTTT.